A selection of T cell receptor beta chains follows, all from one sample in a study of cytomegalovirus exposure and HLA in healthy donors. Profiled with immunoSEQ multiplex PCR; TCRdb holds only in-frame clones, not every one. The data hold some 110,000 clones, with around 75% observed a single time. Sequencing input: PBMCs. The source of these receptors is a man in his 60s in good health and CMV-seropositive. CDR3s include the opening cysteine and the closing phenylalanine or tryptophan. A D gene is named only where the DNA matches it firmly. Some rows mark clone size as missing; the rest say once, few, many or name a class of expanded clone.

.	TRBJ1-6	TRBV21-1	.	CASSNHAGRVGSPLHF	TGTGCCAGCAGCAACCATGCAGGCAGGGTAGGTTCACCCCTCCACTTT
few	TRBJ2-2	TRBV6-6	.	CASSYSRASGELFF	TGTGCCAGCAGTTACTCGAGGGCGAGCGGGGAGCTGTTTTTT
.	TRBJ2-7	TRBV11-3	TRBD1	CASSTDREINEQYF	TGTGCCAGCAGCACAGACAGGGAGATAAACGAGCAGTACTTC
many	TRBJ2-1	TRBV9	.	CASSPRGAEEQFF	TGTGCCAGCAGCCCCAGGGGCGCAGAAGAGCAGTTCTTC
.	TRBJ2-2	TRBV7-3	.	CASSPQGALNTGELFF	TGTGCCAGCAGCCCTCAGGGCGCCTTAAACACCGGGGAGCTGTTTTTT
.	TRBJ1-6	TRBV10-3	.	CAISDSPGQAGSPLHF	TGTGCCATCAGTGATTCCCCGGGTCAAGCAGGGTCACCCCTCCACTTT
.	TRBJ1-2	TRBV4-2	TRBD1	CASSQDQGQASNYGYTF	TGTGCCAGCAGCCAAGATCAGGGACAGGCCTCTAACTATGGCTACACCTTC
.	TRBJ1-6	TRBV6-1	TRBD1	CASSILTGGPSPLHF	TGTGCCAGCAGCATATTGACAGGGGGCCCTTCACCCCTCCACTTT
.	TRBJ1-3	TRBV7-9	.	CASSLRGGLESTIYF	TGTGCCAGCAGCTTAAGGGGGGGCCTAGAGAGCACCATATATTTT
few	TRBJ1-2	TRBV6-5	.	CASSYSRDWGYTF	TGTGCCAGCAGTTACTCGAGGGATTGGGGCTACACCTTC
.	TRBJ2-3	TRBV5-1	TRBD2	CASSSGGLAGGQEDTQYF	TGCGCCAGCAGCTCCGGGGGACTAGCGGGGGGACAGGAAGATACGCAGTATTTT
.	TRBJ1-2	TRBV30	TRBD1	CAWSGDRGWNYGYTF	TGTGCCTGGAGTGGGGACAGGGGATGGAACTATGGCTACACCTTC
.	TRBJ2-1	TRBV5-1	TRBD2	CASSLGASGYNEQFF	TGCGCCAGCAGCTTAGGGGCTAGCGGTTACAATGAGCAGTTCTTC
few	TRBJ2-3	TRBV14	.	CASSQNIADTQYF	TGTGCCAGCAGCCAAAATATCGCAGATACGCAGTATTTT
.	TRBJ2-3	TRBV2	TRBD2	CASKGLAGADTQYF	TGTGCCAGCAAAGGACTAGCGGGGGCAGATACGCAGTATTTT
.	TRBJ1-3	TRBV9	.	CASSVGGNPAKSGNTIYF	TGTGCCAGCAGCGTAGGAGGGAACCCGGCGAAATCTGGAAACACCATATATTTT
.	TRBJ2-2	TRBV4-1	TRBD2	CASSQGLAGGTGELFF	TGCGCCAGCAGCCAAGGACTAGCGGGAGGTACCGGGGAGCTGTTTTTT
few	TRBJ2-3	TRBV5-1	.	CASRGAFSTDTQYF	TGCGCCAGCAGGGGAGCGTTTAGCACAGATACGCAGTATTTT
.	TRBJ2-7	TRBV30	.	CAVMRSYEQYF	TGTGCCGTCATGCGTTCCTACGAGCAGTACTTC
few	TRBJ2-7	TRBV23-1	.	CASSHPGHCYEQYF	TGCGCCAGCAGTCACCCGGGACATTGCTACGAGCAGTACTTC
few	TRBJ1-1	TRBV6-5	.	CASTTKRLRYTEAFF	TGTGCCAGCACCACCAAGAGGTTGAGATACACTGAAGCTTTCTTT
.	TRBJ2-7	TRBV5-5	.	CASSGGADEQYF	TGTGCCAGCAGCGGGGGCGCTGACGAGCAGTACTTC
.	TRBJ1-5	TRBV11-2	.	CASSLGRAQPQHF	TGTGCCAGCAGCTTAGGGCGGGCTCAGCCCCAGCATTTT
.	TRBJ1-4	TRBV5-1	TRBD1	CASSQGTDFATNEKLFF	TGCGCCAGCAGCCAGGGGACAGACTTTGCAACTAATGAAAAACTGTTTTTT
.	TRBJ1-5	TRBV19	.	CATGGDGGKPQHF	TGTGCCACCGGTGGGGACGGAGGGAAGCCCCAGCATTTT
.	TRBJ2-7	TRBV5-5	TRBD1	CASSFSGQAHVAEQYF	TGTGCCAGCAGTTTCTCGGGACAGGCCCATGTGGCCGAGCAGTACTTC
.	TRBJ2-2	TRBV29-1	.	CSSKHAGELFF	TGCAGCTCGAAGCATGCCGGGGAGCTGTTTTTT
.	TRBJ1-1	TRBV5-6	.	CASNSGTLGILF	TGTGCCAGCAACTCCGGGACATTGGGTATCTTATTT
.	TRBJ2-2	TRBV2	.	CASRQGFYTGELFF	TGTGCCAGCAGACAGGGTTTTTACACCGGGGAGCTGTTTTTT
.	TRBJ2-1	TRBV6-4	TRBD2	CASSEELAGVYEQFF	TGTGCCAGCAGTGAAGAACTAGCGGGGGTCTATGAGCAGTTCTTC
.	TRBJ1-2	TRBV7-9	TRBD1	CASSLRQGDGYTF	TGTGCCAGCAGCTTACGCCAGGGGGATGGCTACACCTTC
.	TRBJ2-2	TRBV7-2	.	CASSLVNGELFF	TGTGCCAGCAGCTTAGTAAATGGGGAGCTGTTTTTT
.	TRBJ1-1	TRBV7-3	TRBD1	CASSLLTTGTGLYTEAFF	TGTGCCAGCAGCCTCCTTACAACCGGGACAGGGCTGTACACTGAAGCTTTCTTT
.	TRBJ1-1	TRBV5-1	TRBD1	CASRTGTGNTEAFF	TGCGCCAGCAGGACCGGGACAGGGAACACTGAAGCTTTCTTT
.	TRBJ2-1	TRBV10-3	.	CAISESLDAEQFF	TGTGCCATCAGTGAGTCACTAGATGCTGAGCAGTTCTTC
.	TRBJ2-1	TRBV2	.	CASSPRDNEQFF	TGTGCCAGCAGTCCCCGGGACAATGAGCAGTTCTTC
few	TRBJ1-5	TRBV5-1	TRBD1	CASRRTGLGNQPQHF	TGCGCCAGCAGGAGGACAGGGTTAGGAAATCAGCCCCAGCATTTT
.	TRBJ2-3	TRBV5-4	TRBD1	CASSFGQGLSTDTQYF	TGTGCCAGCAGCTTCGGACAGGGTTTGAGCACAGATACGCAGTATTTT
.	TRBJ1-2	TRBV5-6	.	CASSSGTPPLYGYTF	TGTGCCAGCAGCTCCGGGACACCACCCCTATATGGCTACACCTTC
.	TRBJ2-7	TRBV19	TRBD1	CASSSPGQSSYEQYF	TGTGCCAGTAGTAGCCCGGGACAGTCCTCCTACGAGCAGTACTTC
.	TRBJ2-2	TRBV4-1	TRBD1	CATRQGAGTGELFF	TGCGCCACAAGACAGGGGGCAGGCACCGGGGAGCTGTTTTTT
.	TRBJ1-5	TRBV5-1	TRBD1	CASSPDPGQDQPQHF	TGCGCCAGCAGCCCGGATCCGGGACAGGATCAGCCCCAGCATTTT
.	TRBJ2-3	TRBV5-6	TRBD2	CASSFSGGGTDTQYF	TGTGCCAGCAGCTTTAGCGGGGGGGGGACAGATACGCAGTATTTT
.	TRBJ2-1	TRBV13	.	CASSLSQLLPGNEQFF	TGTGCCAGCAGCTTATCGCAGTTACTTCCGGGCAATGAGCAGTTCTTC
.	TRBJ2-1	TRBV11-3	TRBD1	CASSSDRGSYNEQFF	TGTGCCAGCAGCTCGGACAGGGGTTCATACAATGAGCAGTTCTTC
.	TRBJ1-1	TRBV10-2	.	CASTRGWDTEAFF	TGCGCCAGCACCAGGGGTTGGGACACTGAAGCTTTCTTT
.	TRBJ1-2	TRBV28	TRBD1	CASSFGTGGGGYTF	TGTGCCAGCAGTTTTGGGACAGGTGGGGGGGGCTACACCTTC
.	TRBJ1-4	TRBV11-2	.	CASSSGRAAFNEKLFF	TGTGCCAGCAGCTCCGGGCGGGCAGCTTTTAATGAAAAACTGTTTTTT
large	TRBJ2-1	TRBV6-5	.	CASSRGGGNEQFF	TGTGCCAGCAGTAGGGGGGGTGGCAATGAGCAGTTCTTC
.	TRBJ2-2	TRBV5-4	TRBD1	CASSSAGTANTGELFF	TGTGCCAGCAGCTCGGCCGGGACAGCGAACACCGGGGAGCTGTTTTTT
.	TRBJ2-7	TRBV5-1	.	CASSSSFDSEQYF	TGCGCCAGCAGCTCCTCATTCGACAGCGAGCAGTACTTC
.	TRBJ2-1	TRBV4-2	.	CASSLSQDNEQFF	TGTGCCAGCAGCCTGAGCCAGGACAATGAGCAGTTCTTC
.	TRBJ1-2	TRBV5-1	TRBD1	CAGGTGLNYGYTF	TGCGCCGGCGGGACAGGTTTGAACTATGGCTACACCTTC